A single T cell receptor beta chain is shown here with its context. The entry originates in a study of metastatic and nonmetastatic thyroid tumors. Study as a whole: Malignant thyroid and benign thyroid patients provided blood and tumor or nodule tissue whose repertoires were compared.

Using MiXCR, TCRdb reanalyzed the PCR reads. The profile shows about 17,000 clones, 25% to 30% of them singletons. Trimming at V came to 0 bases and at J to 5 bases, leaving 1 base not matched to a gene. The CDR3 sequence is 15 residues long. Germline V gene sequence: CDR1 MNHEY, CDR2 SVGAGI. The entire patient cohort was treatment-naive prior to thyroid surgery. The V gene is TRBV6-5, the J gene TRBJ2-1; 10 nucleotides agree with TRBD1. This receptor was identified in a female donor with papillary thyroid cancer or a benign thyroid nodule (not recorded which). Some clones in this sample may be carry-over from other donors' samples. The sequenced sample was tumor tissue. CDR3 DNA sequence: TGTGCCAGCAGTTACTCGGGACAGGGGAACAATGAGCAGTTCTTC. It codes for CASSYSGQGNNEQFF.